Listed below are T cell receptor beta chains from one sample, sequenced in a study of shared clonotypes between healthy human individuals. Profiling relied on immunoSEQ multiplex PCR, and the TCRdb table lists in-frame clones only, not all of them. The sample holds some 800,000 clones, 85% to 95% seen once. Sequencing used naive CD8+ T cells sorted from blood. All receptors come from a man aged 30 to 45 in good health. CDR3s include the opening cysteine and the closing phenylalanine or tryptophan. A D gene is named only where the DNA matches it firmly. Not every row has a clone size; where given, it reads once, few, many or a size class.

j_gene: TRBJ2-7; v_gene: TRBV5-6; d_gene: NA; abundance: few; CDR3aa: CASSLGGTVGSYEQYF
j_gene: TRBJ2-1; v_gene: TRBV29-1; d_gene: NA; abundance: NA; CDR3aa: CSVSDGYNEQFF
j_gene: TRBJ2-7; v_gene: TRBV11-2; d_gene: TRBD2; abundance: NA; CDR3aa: CASSLGRGSGRSYEQYF
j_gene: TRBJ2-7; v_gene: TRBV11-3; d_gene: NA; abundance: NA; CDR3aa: CASSLVGGEYEQYF
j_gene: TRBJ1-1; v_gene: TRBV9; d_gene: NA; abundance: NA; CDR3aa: CASSARLGGSDTEAFF
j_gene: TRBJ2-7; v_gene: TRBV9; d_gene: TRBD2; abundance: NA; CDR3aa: CASSPGTSGINSYEQYF
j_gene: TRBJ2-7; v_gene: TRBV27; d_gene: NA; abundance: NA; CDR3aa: CASSFRGPTYEQYF
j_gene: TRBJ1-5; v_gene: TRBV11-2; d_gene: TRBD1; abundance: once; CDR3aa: CASSKGTGNQPQHF
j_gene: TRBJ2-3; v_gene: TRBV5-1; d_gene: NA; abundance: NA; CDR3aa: CASSPFGSGVYPYTQYF
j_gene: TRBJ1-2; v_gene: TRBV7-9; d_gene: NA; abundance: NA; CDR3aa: CASSQQGVYGYTF
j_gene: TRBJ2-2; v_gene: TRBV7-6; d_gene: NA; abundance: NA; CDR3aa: CASSLSLTGELFF
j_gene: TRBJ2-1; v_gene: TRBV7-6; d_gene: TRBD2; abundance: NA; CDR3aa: CASSPKLGLVNNEQFF
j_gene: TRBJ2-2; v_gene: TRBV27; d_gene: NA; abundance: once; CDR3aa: CASSLSVPNRAIEELFF
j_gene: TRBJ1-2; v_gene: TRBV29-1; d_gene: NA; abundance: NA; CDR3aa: CSVVRGENGYTF
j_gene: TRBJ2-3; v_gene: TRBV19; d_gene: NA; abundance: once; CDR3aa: CASSIGMTSTDTQYF
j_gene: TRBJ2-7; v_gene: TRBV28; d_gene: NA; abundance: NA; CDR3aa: CASSGRVSSYEQYF
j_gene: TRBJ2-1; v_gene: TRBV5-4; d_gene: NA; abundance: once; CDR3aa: CASSLVTTRDEQFF
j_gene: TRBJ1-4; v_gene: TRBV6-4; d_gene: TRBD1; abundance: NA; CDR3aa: CASSATGGRKLFF
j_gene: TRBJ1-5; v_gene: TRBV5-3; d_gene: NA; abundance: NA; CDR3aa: CARSLSGRECNQPQHF
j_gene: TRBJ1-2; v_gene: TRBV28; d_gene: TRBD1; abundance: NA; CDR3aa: CASSLLTGANYGYTF
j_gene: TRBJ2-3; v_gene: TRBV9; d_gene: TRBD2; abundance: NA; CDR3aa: CASSVASLAGVSDTQYF
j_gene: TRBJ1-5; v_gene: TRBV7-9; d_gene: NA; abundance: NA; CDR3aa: CASSLGQGSNQPQHF
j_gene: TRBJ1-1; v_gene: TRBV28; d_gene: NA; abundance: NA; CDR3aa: CASSFWTLNTEAFF
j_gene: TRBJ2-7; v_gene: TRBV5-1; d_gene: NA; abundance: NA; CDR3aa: CASSLFRGSYEQYF
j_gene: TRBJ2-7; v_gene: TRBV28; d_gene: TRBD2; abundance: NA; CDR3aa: CASSPLPRTSFYEQYF
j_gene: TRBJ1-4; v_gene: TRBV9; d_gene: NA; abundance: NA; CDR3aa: CASSVGAGTNEKLFF
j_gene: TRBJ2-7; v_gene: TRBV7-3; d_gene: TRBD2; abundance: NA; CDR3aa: CASSPSGSSYEQYF
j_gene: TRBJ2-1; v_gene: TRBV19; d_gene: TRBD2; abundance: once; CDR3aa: CASTQGLAGDEQFF
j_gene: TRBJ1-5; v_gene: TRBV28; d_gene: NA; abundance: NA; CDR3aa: CASSDDSNQPQHF
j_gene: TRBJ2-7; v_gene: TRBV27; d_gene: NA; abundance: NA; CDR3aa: CASSLVWSAGKYEQYF
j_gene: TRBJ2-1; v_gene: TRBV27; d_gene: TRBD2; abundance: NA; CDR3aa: CASSQTSGRDPEQFF
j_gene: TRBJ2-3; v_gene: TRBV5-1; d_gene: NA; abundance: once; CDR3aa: CASSPRAASTDTQYF
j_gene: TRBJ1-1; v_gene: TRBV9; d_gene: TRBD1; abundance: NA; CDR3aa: CASSVEGAGTEAFF
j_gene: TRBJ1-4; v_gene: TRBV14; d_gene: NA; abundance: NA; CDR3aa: CASSQAQGNEKLFF
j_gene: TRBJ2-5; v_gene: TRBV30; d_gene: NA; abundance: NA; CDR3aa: CAWSAVHAQETQYF
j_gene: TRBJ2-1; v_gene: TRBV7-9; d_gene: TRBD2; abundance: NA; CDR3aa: CASSSYRGGGNEQFF
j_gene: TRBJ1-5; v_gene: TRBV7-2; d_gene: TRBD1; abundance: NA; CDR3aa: CASSLGQGANQPQHF
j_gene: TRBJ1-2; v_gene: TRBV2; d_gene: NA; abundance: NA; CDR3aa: CASNEAAVDLNYGYTF